Listed below are T cell receptor beta chains from one sample, sequenced in a study of CD8+ T cells in alopecia areata. Generated by immunoSEQ multiplex PCR, the TCRdb table keeps only in-frame clones and is missing some. The top ten hold 1% to 1.5% of the sample, which has a few hundred thousand clones, around 65% seen once. This material consisted of CD4+ T cells sorted from blood, taken at roughly week 45, from a patient treated with tofacitinib. These TCRs come from a human donor with alopecia areata. The CDR3 runs from the conserved cysteine through the conserved F or W. The order of the fields is V gene, CDR3 length, J gene, D gene, clone size, CDR3 DNA, CDR3 protein. D genes are given only for firm matches. Clone size, where shown, is once, few, many, or a class for clones that have expanded.

TRBV5-1	15	TRBJ1-6	TRBD1	-	TGCGCCAGCAGCTTCGGACAGGGAGATTCTTCACCCCTCCACTTT	CASSFGQGDSSPLHF
TRBV29-1	13	TRBJ1-2	TRBD1	-	TGCAGCGCGTACCGGGACAGGGTCTATGGCTACACCTTC	CSAYRDRVYGYTF
TRBV5-1	14	TRBJ1-1	-	-	TGCGCCAGCAGCTTGGGGCAGGCGAACACTGAAGCTTTCTTT	CASSLGQANTEAFF
TRBV2	15	TRBJ2-5	TRBD1	-	TGTGCCAGCAGCCAACAGGGGATCCCTCAAGAGACCCAGTACTTC	CASSQQGIPQETQYF
TRBV7-2	15	TRBJ2-7	TRBD1	-	TGTGCCAGCAGCCAAACGACAGGGGAGGCCTACGAGCAGTACTTC	CASSQTTGEAYEQYF
TRBV5-1	15	TRBJ2-7	-	-	TGCGCCAGCAGCTTTGGGACACTATCCTCCTACGAGCAGTACTTC	CASSFGTLSSYEQYF
TRBV29-1	12	TRBJ1-2	-	few	TGCAGCGTTGAACGGCAGGCCTTGGGCTACACCTTC	CSVERQALGYTF
TRBV11-2	15	TRBJ1-5	TRBD1	-	TGTGCCAGCAGCATGGGACAGGGCCGAGATCAGCCCCAGCATTTT	CASSMGQGRDQPQHF
TRBV12-5	16	TRBJ2-4	-	-	TGTGCTAGTGGTTTGGTACGGGGAGGGGGTGGTGACATTCAGTACTTC	CASGLVRGGGGDIQYF
TRBV29-1	13	TRBJ1-1	-	-	TGCAGCGTTGAAGGGACAGCCTTTGGAGAAGCTTTCTTT	CSVEGTAFGEAFF
TRBV29-1	14	TRBJ1-2	-	-	TGCAGCGTTGAAGATAGTGACGGATACTATGGCTACACCTTC	CSVEDSDGYYGYTF
TRBV14	14	TRBJ2-7	-	-	TGTGCCAGCAGCCAAGTGCAGGCCCCCTACGAGCAGTACTTC	CASSQVQAPYEQYF
TRBV27	12	TRBJ2-3	-	-	TGTGCCAGCAGTTTGAGTGGGGATACGCAGTATTTT	CASSLSGDTQYF
TRBV28	16	TRBJ2-3	-	-	TGTGCCAGCAGCCTCGGGACTCCCATCGGGGCAGATACGCAGTATTTT	CASSLGTPIGADTQYF
TRBV29-1	12	TRBJ1-1	-	-	TGCAGCGTTGAAGATCTGGGCACTGAAGCTTTCTTT	CSVEDLGTEAFF
TRBV20-1	10	TRBJ1-2	-	-	TGCAGTGCTAGCAGGGATGGCTACACCTTC	CSASRDGYTF
TRBV7-9	14	TRBJ2-3	TRBD2	-	TGTGCCAGCAGCTCCTGGGGACTAGCAGATACGCAGTATTTT	CASSSWGLADTQYF
TRBV29-1	14	TRBJ1-2	TRBD1	-	TGCAGCGTGTACCCCCGACAGGGGAACTATGGCTACACCTTC	CSVYPRQGNYGYTF
TRBV6-5	13	TRBJ1-5	TRBD1	-	TGTGCCAGCAGTACGACAGGGGCCCAGCCCCAGCATTTT	CASSTTGAQPQHF
TRBV7-2	16	TRBJ2-2	-	-	TGTGCCAGCAGCTTAGGCCAGGGAGCGAACACCGGGGAGCTGTTTTTT	CASSLGQGANTGELFF
TRBV7-7	14	TRBJ2-5	-	few	TGTGCCAGCAGCTTACGGGACCACCAAGAGACCCAGTACTTC	CASSLRDHQETQYF
TRBV21-1	13	TRBJ2-1	-	-	TGTGCCAGCAGCAAAGCGAGCGGGGCGCAGGAATTCTTC	CASSKASGAQEFF
TRBV9	16	TRBJ2-3	-	-	TGTGCCAGCAGCCCAGTGGTTGGGCTCCCGTCGAATACGCAGTATTTT	CASSPVVGLPSNTQYF
TRBV4-2	15	TRBJ1-4	-	-	TGTGCCAGCAGCCATGTAGGGACTGAAAAGGAAAAACTGTTTTTT	CASSHVGTEKEKLFF
TRBV9	14	TRBJ1-2	-	-	TGTGCCAGCAGCGTAGGGGGAAGGGCGAGTGGCTACACCTTC	CASSVGGRASGYTF
TRBV4-3	19	TRBJ2-2	TRBD2	few	TGCGCCAGCAGCCAAGATCTGGGTAGCGGGGGGCTTAACACCGGGGAGCTGTTTTTT	CASSQDLGSGGLNTGELFF
TRBV30	13	TRBJ2-5	-	-	TGTGCCTGGAGTGATGGGGTTTTGGAGACCCAGTACTTC	CAWSDGVLETQYF
TRBV27	14	TRBJ1-3	-	once	TGTGCCAGCAGTTTACGGCAGTCAGGAAACACCATATATTTT	CASSLRQSGNTIYF
TRBV25-1	16	TRBJ1-1	-	once	TGTGCCAGCAGTGAAGGGAAAGGCAGGATGAACACTGAAGCTTTCTTT	CASSEGKGRMNTEAFF
TRBV29-1	12	TRBJ1-2	-	-	TGCAGCGTACAACCGGGGGGTAACGGCTACACCTTC	CSVQPGGNGYTF
TRBV7-2	14	TRBJ2-5	-	few	TGTGCCAGCAGCTTAGGGGGGGCAGGAGAGACCCAGTACTTC	CASSLGGAGETQYF
TRBV14	16	TRBJ2-5	-	-	TGTGCCAGCAGCCCTGCCCCCGGGGGGCCGTGGGAGACCCAGTACTTC	CASSPAPGGPWETQYF
TRBV2	12	TRBJ1-2	-	-	TGTGCCAGCAGACCCGACCGATACGGCTACACCTTC	CASRPDRYGYTF
TRBV2	8	TRBJ2-7	-	-	TGTGCCAGCAGTGAGACAGCTTTC	CASSETAF
TRBV29-1	14	TRBJ1-1	-	-	TGCAGCGGAACAACAACAGGGTTTAGCACTGAAGCTTTCTTT	CSGTTTGFSTEAFF
TRBV7-2	15	TRBJ2-5	-	few	TGTGCCAGCAGCTCGATGGGATTTACGCAAGAGACCCAGTACTTC	CASSSMGFTQETQYF
TRBV14	15	TRBJ2-1	-	few	TGTGCCAGCAGCCAAGCCAATTTGGCCTACAATGAGCAGTTCTTC	CASSQANLAYNEQFF
TRBV29-1	13	TRBJ1-5	-	-	TGCAGCGTTGGTCCAGGAGTCAATCAGCCCCAGCATTTT	CSVGPGVNQPQHF
TRBV14	19	TRBJ2-3	-	few	TGTGCCAGCAGCCAAGCACCGGGAAGGAATATCTCTAGCACAGATACGCAGTATTTT	CASSQAPGRNISSTDTQYF
TRBV7-2	14	TRBJ2-3	TRBD2	few	TGTGCCAGCAGCCTAGCGGGGGGGCAAAATACGCAGTATTTT	CASSLAGGQNTQYF
TRBV29-1	14	TRBJ2-3	-	-	TGCAGCGTTGGAGGACAAGAGGGACGGAAAACGCAGTATTTT	CSVGGQEGRKTQYF
TRBV10-1	13	TRBJ1-1	-	-	TGCGCCAGCAGTCCGGGCCGCCCGACTGAAGCTTTCTTT	CASSPGRPTEAFF
TRBV6-6	16	TRBJ1-5	-	-	TGTGCCAGCAGTCCGCGGGGGGCGCGGAGCAATCAGCCCCAGCATTTT	CASSPRGARSNQPQHF